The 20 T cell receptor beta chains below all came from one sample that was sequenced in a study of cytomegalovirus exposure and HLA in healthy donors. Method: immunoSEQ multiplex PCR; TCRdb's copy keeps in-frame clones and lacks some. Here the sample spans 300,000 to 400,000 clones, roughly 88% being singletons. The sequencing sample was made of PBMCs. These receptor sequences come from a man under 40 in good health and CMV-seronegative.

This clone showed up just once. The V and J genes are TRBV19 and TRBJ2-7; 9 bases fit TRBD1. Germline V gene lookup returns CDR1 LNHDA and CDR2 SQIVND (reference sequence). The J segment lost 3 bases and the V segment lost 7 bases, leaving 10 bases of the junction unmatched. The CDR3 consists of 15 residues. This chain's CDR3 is CASKTSGTGNYEQYF. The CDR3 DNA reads TGTGCCAGTAAGACATCCGGGACAGGGAACTACGAGCAGTACTTC.

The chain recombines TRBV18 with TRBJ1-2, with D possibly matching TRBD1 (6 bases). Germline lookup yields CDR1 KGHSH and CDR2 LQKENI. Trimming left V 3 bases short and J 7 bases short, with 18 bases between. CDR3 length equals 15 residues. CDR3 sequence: CASSPGQSSFGGYTF. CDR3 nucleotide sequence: TGTGCCAGCTCACCTGGACAGTCCTCTTTCGGTGGCTACACCTTC.

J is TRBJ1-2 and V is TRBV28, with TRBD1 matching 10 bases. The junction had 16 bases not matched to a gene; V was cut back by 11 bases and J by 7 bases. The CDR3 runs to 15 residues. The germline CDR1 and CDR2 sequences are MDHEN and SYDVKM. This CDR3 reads CASGTGAVGGRGYTF. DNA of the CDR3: TGTGCCTCCGGGACAGGGGCGGTTGGAGGTCGTGGCTACACCTTC.

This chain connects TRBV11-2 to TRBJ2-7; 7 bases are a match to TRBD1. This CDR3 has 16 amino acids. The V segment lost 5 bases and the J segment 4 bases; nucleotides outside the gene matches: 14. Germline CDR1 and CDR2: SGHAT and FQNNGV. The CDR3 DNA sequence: TGTGCCAGCAGCCCGCGAACACAAGGGGGCCGGTACGAGCAGTACTTC. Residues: CASSPRTQGGRYEQYF.

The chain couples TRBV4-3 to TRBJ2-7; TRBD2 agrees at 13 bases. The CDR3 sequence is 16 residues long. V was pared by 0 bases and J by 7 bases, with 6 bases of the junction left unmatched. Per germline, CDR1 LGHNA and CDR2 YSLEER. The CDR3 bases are TGCGCCAGCAGCCAAGAACTTGGACTAGCGGGGGATGAGCAGTACTTC. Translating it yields CASSQELGLAGDEQYF.

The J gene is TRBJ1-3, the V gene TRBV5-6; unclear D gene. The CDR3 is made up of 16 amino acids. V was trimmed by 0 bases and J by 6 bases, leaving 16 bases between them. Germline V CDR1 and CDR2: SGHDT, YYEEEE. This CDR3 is CASSLGGQTLTNTIYF. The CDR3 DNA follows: TGTGCCAGCAGCTTGGGAGGGCAGACTTTGACAAACACCATATATTTT.

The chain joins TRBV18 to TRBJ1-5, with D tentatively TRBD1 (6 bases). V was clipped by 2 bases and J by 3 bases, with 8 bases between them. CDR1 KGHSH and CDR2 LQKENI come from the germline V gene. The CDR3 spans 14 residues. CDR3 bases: TGTGCCAGCTCACCAGGACAGACCAATCAGCCCCAGCATTTT. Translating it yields CASSPGQTNQPQHF.

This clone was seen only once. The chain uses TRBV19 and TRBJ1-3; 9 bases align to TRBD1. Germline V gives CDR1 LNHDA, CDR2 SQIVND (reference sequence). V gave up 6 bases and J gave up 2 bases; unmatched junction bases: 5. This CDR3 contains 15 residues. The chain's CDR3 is CASSRTGVAGNTIYF. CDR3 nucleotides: TGTGCCAGTAGCCGGACAGGGGTAGCTGGAAACACCATATATTTT.

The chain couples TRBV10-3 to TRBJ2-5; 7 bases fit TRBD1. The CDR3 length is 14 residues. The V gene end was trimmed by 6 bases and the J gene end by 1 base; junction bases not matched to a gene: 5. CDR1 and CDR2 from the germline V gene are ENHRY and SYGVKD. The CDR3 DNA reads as TGTGCCATCAGCTTACAGGGGACCCAAGAGACCCAGTACTTC. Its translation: CAISLQGTQETQYF.

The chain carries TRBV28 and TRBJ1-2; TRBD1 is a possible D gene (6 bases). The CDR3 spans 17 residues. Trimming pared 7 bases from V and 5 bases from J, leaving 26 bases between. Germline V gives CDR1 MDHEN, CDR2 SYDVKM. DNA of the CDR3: TGTGCCAGCACCCCCCGAGGGGGGGCAGCAAGTACATATGGCTACACCTTC. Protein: CASTPRGGAASTYGYTF.

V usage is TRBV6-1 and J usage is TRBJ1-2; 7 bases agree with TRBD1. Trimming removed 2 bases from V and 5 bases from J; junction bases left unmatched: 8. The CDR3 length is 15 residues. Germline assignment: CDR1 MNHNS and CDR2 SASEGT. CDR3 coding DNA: TGTGCCAGCAGTGAACCGCAGGGGGTCGCGTATGGCTACACCTTC. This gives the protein CASSEPQGVAYGYTF.

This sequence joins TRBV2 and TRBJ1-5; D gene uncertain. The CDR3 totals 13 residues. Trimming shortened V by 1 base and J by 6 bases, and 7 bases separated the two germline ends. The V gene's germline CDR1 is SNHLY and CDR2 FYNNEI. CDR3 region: CASSEVRVQPQHF. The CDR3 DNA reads TGTGCCAGCAGTGAAGTTCGGGTTCAGCCCCAGCATTTT.

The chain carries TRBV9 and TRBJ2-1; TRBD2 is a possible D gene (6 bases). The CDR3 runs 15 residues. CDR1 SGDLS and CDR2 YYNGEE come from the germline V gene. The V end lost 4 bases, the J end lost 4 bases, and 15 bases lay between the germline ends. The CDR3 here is CASSRDSGSYNEQFF. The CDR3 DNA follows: TGTGCCAGCAGCCGGGACTCCGGATCGTACAATGAGCAGTTCTTC. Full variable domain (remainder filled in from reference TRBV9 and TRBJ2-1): DSGVTQTPKHLITATGQRVTLRCSPRSGDLSVYWYQQSLDQGLQFLIQYYNGEERAKGNILERFSAQQFPDLHSELNLSSLELGDSALYFCASSRDSGSYNEQFFGPGTRLTVL.

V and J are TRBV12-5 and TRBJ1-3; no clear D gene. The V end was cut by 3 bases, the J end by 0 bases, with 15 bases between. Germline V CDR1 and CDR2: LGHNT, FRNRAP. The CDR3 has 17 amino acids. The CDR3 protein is CASGLYVTESSGNTIYF. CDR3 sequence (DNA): TGTGCTAGTGGTTTATACGTTACGGAGAGCTCTGGAAACACCATATATTTT.

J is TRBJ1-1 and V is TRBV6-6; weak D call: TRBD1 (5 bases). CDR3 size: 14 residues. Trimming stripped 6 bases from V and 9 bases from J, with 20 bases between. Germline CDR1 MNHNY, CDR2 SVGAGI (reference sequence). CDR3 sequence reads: CASSDYGGYVKAFF. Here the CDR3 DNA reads TGTGCCAGCAGCGACTACGGGGGGTATGTGAAAGCTTTCTTT.

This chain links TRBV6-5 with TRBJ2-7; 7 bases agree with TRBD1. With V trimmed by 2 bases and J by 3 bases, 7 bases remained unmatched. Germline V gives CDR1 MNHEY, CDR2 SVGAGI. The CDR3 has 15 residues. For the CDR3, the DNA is TGTGCCAGCAGTTACAAGCAGGGGGTACGCTACGAGCAGTACTTC. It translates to CASSYKQGVRYEQYF.

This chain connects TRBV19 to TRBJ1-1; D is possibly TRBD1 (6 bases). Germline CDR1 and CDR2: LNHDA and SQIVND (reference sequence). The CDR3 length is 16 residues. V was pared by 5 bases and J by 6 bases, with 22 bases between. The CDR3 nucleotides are TGTGCCAGTAGTCCCCGACAGGCTTCCGCACTAGCTGAAGCTTTCTTT. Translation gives CASSPRQASALAEAFF.

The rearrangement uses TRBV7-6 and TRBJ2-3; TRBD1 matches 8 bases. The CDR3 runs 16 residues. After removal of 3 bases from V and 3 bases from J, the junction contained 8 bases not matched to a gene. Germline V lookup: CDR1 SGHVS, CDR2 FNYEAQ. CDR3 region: CASSLSRGRGTDTQYF. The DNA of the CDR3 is TGTGCCAGCAGCTTGAGCAGGGGGCGCGGGACAGATACGCAGTATTTT.

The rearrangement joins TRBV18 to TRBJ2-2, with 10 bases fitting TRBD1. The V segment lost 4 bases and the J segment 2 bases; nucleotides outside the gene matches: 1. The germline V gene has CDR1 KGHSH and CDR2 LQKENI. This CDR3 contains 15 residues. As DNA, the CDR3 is TGTGCCAGCTCACTGACAGGGGGCAACACCGGGGAGCTGTTTTTT. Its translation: CASSLTGGNTGELFF.

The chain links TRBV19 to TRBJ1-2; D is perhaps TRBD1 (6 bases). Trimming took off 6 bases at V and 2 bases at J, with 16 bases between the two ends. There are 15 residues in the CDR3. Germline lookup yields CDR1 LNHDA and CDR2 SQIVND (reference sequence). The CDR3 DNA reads TGTGCCAGTAGAGAGGGGGACATTACAAACTATGGCTACACCTTC. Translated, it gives CASREGDITNYGYTF.